These 7 T cell receptor beta chains originate from one sample sequenced in a study of lymphopenia after photon versus proton radiotherapy. Measured with immunoSEQ multiplex PCR; TCRdb has only the in-frame clones, and not every one. The repertoire consists of 15,000 to 20,000 clones, with roughly 88% occurring once and the leading ten covering around 20%. The sequenced sample was peripheral blood, obtained from a patient treated with proton-based radiotherapy. The receptors were gathered from a man between 65 and 85 years old with pancreatic cancer.

The V gene is TRBV2, the J gene TRBJ1-2; TRBD1 agrees at 8 bases. CDR3 length: 15 amino acids. The J segment lost 2 bases and the V segment lost 2 bases, leaving 4 bases of the junction unmatched. Looked up from germline, CDR1 is SNHLY and CDR2 is FYNNEI. CDR3 sequence: CASSETGGWNYGYTF. The CDR3 nucleotides read TGTGCCAGCAGTGAAACAGGGGGATGGAACTATGGCTACACCTTC.

The V and J genes are TRBV21-1 and TRBJ1-4; no DNA check was done on the table's D call, TRBD1. TRBV21-1 is deemed a pseudogene. This CDR3 has 12 residues. The CDR3 spells CASSKEGTALFF. In DNA form, the CDR3 reads TGTGCCAGCAGCAAGGAAGGGACAGCCCTGTTTTTT.

V gene TRBV7-9 combines with J gene TRBJ2-7, with D perhaps matching TRBD2 (5 bases). CDR1 and CDR2 from the germline V gene are SEHNR and FQNEAQ (reference sequence). This CDR3 has 15 residues. Trimming stripped 4 bases from V and 6 bases from J, with 19 bases between. The DNA of the CDR3 is TGTGCCAGCAGCTCCCGGGGTAGCCCGGCCGGCGAGCAGTACTTC. Translation gives CASSSRGSPAGEQYF.

In this sample, this clone turned up a few times. The chain carries TRBV2 and TRBJ1-2; D ambiguous. CDR3 size: 12 residues. Looked up from germline, CDR1 is SNHLY and CDR2 is FYNNEI. Trimming left V 7 bases short and J 2 bases short, with 8 bases between. The CDR3: CASTLANYGYTF. Here the CDR3 DNA reads TGTGCCAGCACCCTCGCGAACTATGGCTACACCTTC.

This chain joins TRBV19 and TRBJ2-1; 7 nucleotides align to TRBD1. The CDR3 has 15 residues. With 5 bases clipped from V and 4 bases from J, the junction kept 8 bases outside the gene matches. CDR1 and CDR2 (germline): LNHDA, SQIVND (reference sequence). As DNA, the CDR3 is TGTGCCAGTAGTGTGGCCGGGACAGTATACAATGAGCAGTTCTTC. This sequence encodes CASSVAGTVYNEQFF.

The chain joins TRBV4-2 to TRBJ1-1, with unresolved D. The CDR3 sequence is 15 residues long. V was shortened by 1 base and J by 1 base, with 10 bases between the two germline ends. Per the germline V gene, CDR1 is LGHNA and CDR2 is YNFKEQ. Written as DNA, the CDR3 is TGTGCCAGCAGCCAAGTTGGTTCAGAGAACACTGAAGCTTTCTTT. This encodes CASSQVGSENTEAFF.

This chain connects TRBV27 to TRBJ2-7, with a possible D match to TRBD1 (5 bases). The CDR3 runs to 13 residues. Trimming pared 3 bases from V and 2 bases from J, leaving 8 bases between. Germline V gene sequence: CDR1 MNHEY, CDR2 SMNVEV (reference sequence). The CDR3 spells CASSFGRAYEQYF. In nucleotides, the CDR3 is TGTGCCAGCAGTTTCGGCAGGGCCTACGAGCAGTACTTC.